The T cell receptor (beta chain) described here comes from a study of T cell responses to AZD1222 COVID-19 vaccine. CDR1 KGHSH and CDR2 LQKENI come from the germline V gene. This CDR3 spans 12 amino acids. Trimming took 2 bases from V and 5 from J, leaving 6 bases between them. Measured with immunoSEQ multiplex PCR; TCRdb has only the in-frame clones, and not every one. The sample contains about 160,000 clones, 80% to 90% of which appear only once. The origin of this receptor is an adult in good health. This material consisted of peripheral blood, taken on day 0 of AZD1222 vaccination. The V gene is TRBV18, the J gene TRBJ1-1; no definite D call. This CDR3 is CASSPIGTEAFF. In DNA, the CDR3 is TGTGCCAGCTCACCAATAGGTACTGAAGCTTTCTTT.